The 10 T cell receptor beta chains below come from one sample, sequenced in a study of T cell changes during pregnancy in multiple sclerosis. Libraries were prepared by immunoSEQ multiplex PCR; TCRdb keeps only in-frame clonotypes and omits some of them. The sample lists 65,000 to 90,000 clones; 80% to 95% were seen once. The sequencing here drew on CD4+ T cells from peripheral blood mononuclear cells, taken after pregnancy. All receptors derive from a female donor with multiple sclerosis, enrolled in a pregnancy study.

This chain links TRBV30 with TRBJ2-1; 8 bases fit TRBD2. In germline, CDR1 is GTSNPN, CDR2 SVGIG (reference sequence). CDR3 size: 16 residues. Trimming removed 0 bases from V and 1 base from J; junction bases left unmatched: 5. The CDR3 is CAWSVHGGVSYNEQFF. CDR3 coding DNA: TGTGCCTGGAGTGTACACGGGGGGGTTTCCTACAATGAGCAGTTCTTC.

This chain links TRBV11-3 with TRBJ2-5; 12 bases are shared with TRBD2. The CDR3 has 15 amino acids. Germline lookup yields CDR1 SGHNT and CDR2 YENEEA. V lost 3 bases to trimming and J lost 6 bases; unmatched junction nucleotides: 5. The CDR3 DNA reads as TGTGCCAGCAGCTTCCTAGCGGGAGGGCCAAAGACCCAGTACTTC. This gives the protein CASSFLAGGPKTQYF. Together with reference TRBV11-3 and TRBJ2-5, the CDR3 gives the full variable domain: EAGVVQSPRYKIIEKKQPVAFWCNPISGHNTLYWYLQNLGQGPELLIRYENEEAVDDSQLPKDRFSAERLKGVDSTLKIQPAELGDSAVYLCASSFLAGGPKTQYFGPGTRLLVL.

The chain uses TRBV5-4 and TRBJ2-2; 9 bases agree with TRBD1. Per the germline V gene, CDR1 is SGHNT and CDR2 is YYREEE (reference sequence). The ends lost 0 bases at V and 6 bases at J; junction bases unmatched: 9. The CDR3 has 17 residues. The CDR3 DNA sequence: TGTGCCAGCAGCTTGGCTCCTGGGACAGGGAAGGCCGGGGAGCTGTTTTTT. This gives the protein CASSLAPGTGKAGELFF.

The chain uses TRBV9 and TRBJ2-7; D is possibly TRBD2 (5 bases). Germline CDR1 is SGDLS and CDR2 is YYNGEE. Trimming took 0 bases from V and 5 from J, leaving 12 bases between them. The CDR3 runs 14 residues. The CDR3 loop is CASSVDGVFHEQYF. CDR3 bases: TGTGCCAGCAGCGTAGACGGGGTCTTCCACGAGCAGTACTTC. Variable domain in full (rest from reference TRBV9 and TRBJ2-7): DSGVTQTPKHLITATGQRVTLRCSPRSGDLSVYWYQQSLDQGLQFLIQYYNGEERAKGNILERFSAQQFPDLHSELNLSSLELGDSALYFCASSVDGVFHEQYFGPGTRLTVT.

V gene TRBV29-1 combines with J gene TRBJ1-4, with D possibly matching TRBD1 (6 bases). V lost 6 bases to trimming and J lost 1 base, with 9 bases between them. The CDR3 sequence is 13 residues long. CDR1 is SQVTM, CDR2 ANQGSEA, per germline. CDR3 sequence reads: CSVGRGTNEKLFF. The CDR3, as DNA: TGCAGCGTGGGCAGGGGAACTAATGAAAAACTGTTTTTT.

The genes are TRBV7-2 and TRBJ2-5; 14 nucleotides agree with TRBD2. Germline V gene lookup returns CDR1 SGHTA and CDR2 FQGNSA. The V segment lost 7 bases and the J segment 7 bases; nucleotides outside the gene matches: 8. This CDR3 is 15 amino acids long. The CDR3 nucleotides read TGTGCCAGCACCGCGGGACTAGCGGGGGTTGGGACCCAGTACTTC. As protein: CASTAGLAGVGTQYF.

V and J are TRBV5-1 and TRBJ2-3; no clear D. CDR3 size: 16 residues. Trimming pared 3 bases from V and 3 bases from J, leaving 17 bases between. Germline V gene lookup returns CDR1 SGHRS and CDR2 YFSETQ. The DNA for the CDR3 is TGCGCCAGCAGCTCGCCTGGCGGAAGACTTACAGATACGCAGTATTTT. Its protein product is CASSSPGGRLTDTQYF.

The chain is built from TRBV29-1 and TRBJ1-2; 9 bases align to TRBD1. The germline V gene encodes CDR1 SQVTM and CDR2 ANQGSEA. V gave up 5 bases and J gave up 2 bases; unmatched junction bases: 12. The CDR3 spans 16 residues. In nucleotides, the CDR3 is TGCAGCGTTCGGGCTTCCCCCGGGACAGGGAACTATGGCTACACCTTC. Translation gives CSVRASPGTGNYGYTF.

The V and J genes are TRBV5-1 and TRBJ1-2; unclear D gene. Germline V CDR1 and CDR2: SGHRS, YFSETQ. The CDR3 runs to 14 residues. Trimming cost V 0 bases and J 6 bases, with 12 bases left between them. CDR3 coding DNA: TGCGCCAGCAGCTTGGCCATGGGAGAAGATGGCTACACCTTC. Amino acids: CASSLAMGEDGYTF.

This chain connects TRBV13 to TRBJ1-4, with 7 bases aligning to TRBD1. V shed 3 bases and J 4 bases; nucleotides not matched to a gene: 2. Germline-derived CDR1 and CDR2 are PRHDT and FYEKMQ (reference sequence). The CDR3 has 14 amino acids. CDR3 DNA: TGTGCCAGCAGCTTCGGGACAGTTAATGAAAAACTGTTTTTT. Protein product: CASSFGTVNEKLFF. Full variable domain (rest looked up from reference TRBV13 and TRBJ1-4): AAGVIQSPRHLIKEKRETATLKCYPIPRHDTVYWYQQGPGQDPQFLISFYEKMQSDKGSIPDRFSAQQFSDYHSELNMSSLELGDSALYFCASSFGTVNEKLFFGSGTQLSVL.